This T cell receptor (beta chain) came from a study of memory CD4+ T cells and cytomegalovirus serostatus. This clone appeared a few times. How the authors handled the data: After removing out-of-frame reads, 2,204,828 distinct TCRbeta sequences remained. Clones were sequenced by immunoSEQ multiplex PCR, and TCRdb holds only the in-frame ones, with some missing. The V and J calls and clone size are taken from that table; D and trimming were inferred from the DNA. The sample has some 57,000 clones, around 85% seen once; the top ten hold about 0.8%. The CDR3 covers 15 residues. Deletions cut 5 bases from V and 2 bases from J, with 18 bases between. Germline CDR1 reads GTSNPN; CDR2 reads SVGIG (reference sequence). Single viable CD3+CD4+CD8-CD45RO+ cells were sorted as the memory CD4+ T cells.

Sequenced: memory CD4+ T cells from blood. The genes are TRBV30 and TRBJ1-1; a weak D match, TRBD1 (5 bases). This receptor was identified in an adult in good health and CMV-seronegative. The CDR3 region is CAWVNWRGTNTEAFF. CDR3 DNA sequence: TGTGCCTGGGTAAACTGGCGGGGGACCAACACTGAAGCTTTCTTT.